This T cell receptor beta chain was sequenced in a study of blood T cell repertoires in COVID-19. Background on the study: Samples came from the United States, Italy and Spain, spanning acute and convalescent COVID-19. PBMCs, B-cell-depleted T cells, or T cells provided the cDNA or gDNA that made up the material.

This clone turned up a few times. Germline-derived CDR1 and CDR2 are MRHNA and SNTAGT. The CDR3 is 16 residues long. V was cut by 4 bases and J by 7 bases, with 20 bases left in between. Original methodology: The assay estimated nucleated cells by amplifying reference gene primers. The protocol was immunoSEQ multiplex PCR, while the TCRdb copy is restricted to in-frame clones and leaves out a portion. That table furnishes V, J and clone size, whereas the DNA furnished D and trimming. This sample has some 96,000 clones, with about 90% found just once. The receptor was derived from a man aged 30 to 45 in a cohort sampled during active COVID-19. The V and J genes are TRBV6-4 and TRBJ2-1; TRBD1 is a possible D gene (5 bases). Sequenced: peripheral blood. This chain's CDR3 is CASSVSPGRTQNEQFF. The DNA of the CDR3 is TGTGCCAGCAGTGTCTCCCCCGGTAGGACACAGAATGAGCAGTTCTTC.